This TCR beta chain came from a study of blood T cell repertoires in COVID-19. Whole-study context: COVID-19 samples, acute and convalescent, were from the United States, Italy and Spain. Sources were T cells, B-cell-depleted T cells, or PBMCs; the material itself was cDNA or gDNA.

V was cut by 5 bases and J by 3 bases, with 13 bases left in between. CDR1 is SGHTA and CDR2 is FQGNSA in the germline V gene. This CDR3 spans 14 amino acids. This clone was recorded a few times. Original analysis: Quantification of nucleated cells was approximated via reference gene primer amplification. Assay used: immunoSEQ multiplex PCR; TCRdb lists only in-frame clones, some missing. V and J calls and clone size are as listed in that table; D and trimming were resolved from the DNA. Here the sample spans about 210,000 clones, 84% being singletons. The receptor comes from a woman between 50 and 59 years old with active or convalescent COVID-19. Material: peripheral blood. The chain links TRBV7-2 to TRBJ1-2, with D perhaps TRBD1 (5 bases). For the CDR3, the DNA is TGTGCCAGCAGCCGCGACAAGACAGACTATGGCTACACCTTC. It yields the protein CASSRDKTDYGYTF. Using reference TRBV7-2 and TRBJ1-2 for the parts outside the CDR3, the full variable domain is GAGVSQSPSNKVTEKGKDVELRCDPISGHTALYWYRQSLGQGLEFLIYFQGNSAPDKSGLPSDRFSAERTGGSVSTLTIQRTQQEDSAVYLCASSRDKTDYGYTFGSGTRLTVV.